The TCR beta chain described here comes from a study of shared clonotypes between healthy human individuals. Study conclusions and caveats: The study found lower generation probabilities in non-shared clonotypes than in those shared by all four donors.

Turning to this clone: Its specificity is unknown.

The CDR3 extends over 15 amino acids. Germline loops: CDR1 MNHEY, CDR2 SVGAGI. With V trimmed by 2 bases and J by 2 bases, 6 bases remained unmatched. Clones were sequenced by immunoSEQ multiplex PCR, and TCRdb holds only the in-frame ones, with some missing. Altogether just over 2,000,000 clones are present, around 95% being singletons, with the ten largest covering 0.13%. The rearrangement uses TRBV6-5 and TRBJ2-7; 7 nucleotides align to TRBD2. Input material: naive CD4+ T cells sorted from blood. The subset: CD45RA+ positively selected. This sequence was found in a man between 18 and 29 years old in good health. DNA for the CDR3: TGTGCCAGCAGTTACGCGGGGGTCCCCACCTACGAGCAGTACTTC. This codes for CASSYAGVPTYEQYF.